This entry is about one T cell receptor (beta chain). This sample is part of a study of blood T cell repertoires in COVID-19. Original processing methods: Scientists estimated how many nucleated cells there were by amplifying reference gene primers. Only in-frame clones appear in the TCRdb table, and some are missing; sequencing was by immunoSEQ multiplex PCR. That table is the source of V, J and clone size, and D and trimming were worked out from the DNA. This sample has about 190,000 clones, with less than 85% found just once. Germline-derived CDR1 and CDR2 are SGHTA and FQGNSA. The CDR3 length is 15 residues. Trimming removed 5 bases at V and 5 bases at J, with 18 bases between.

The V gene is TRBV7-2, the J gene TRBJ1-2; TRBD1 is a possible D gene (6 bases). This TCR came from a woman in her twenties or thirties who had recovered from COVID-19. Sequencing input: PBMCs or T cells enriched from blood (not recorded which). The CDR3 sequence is CASSARDINTYGYTF. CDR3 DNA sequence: TGTGCCAGCAGCGCCCGGGACATCAACACTTATGGCTACACCTTC.